Listed below are T cell receptor beta chains from one sample, sequenced in a study of T cell responses to AZD1222 COVID-19 vaccine. The repertoire was sequenced with immunoSEQ multiplex PCR; TCRdb's copy has only in-frame clones and lacks some. The repertoire includes some 150,000 clones, more than 75% of them detected once, and over 4% sits in the top ten. The specimen comprised peripheral blood, sampled 28 days after the second AZD1222 dose. The source of these receptors is an adult who received the AZD1222 COVID-19 vaccine. Both conserved end residues are part of each CDR3. A D gene is named only where the DNA matches it firmly. Not every row has a clone size; where given, it reads once, few, many or a size class.

J gene: TRBJ2-7
clone size: once
V gene: TRBV4-2
D gene: NA
CDR3 length: 14
CDR3 DNA: TGTGCCAGCAGCCAAGATGGAGGGTCCTACGAGCAGTACTTC
CDR3 protein: CASSQDGGSYEQYF

J gene: TRBJ1-1
clone size: NA
V gene: TRBV12-3/TRBV12-4
D gene: NA
CDR3 length: 12
CDR3 DNA: TGTGCCAGCAGCAAAGTCGACCGAGAAGCTTTCTTT
CDR3 protein: CASSKVDREAFF

J gene: TRBJ2-1
clone size: NA
V gene: TRBV11-2
D gene: NA
CDR3 length: 13
CDR3 DNA: TGTGCCAGCAGCGCCCAAAGTGGGAATGAGCAGTTCTTC
CDR3 protein: CASSAQSGNEQFF

J gene: TRBJ2-1
clone size: NA
V gene: TRBV3-1/TRBV3-2
D gene: NA
CDR3 length: 14
CDR3 DNA: TGTGCCAGCAGACCTTATAGGGGGGGGAATGAGCAGTTCTTC
CDR3 protein: CASRPYRGGNEQFF

J gene: TRBJ2-7
clone size: NA
V gene: TRBV11-2
D gene: TRBD1
CDR3 length: 14
CDR3 DNA: TGTGCCAGCAGCTCGGGGGACAGGGCAGAGGAGCAGTACTTC
CDR3 protein: CASSSGDRAEEQYF

J gene: TRBJ1-2
clone size: once
V gene: TRBV6-2/TRBV6-3
D gene: NA
CDR3 length: 14
CDR3 DNA: TGTGCCAGCAGTTACGGTCAGGGAAACTATGGCTACACCTTC
CDR3 protein: CASSYGQGNYGYTF

J gene: TRBJ2-3
clone size: NA
V gene: TRBV13
D gene: TRBD2
CDR3 length: 19
CDR3 DNA: TGTGCCAGCAGCCCCCCTTTTTCACGACAGCGGGGTTGGACAGATACGCAGTATTTT
CDR3 protein: CASSPPFSRQRGWTDTQYF

J gene: TRBJ1-1
clone size: NA
V gene: TRBV7-9
D gene: NA
CDR3 length: 13
CDR3 DNA: TGTGCCAGCAGCTCCCCGGGGGGCACTGAAGCTTTCTTT
CDR3 protein: CASSSPGGTEAFF

J gene: TRBJ1-2
clone size: NA
V gene: TRBV27
D gene: TRBD1
CDR3 length: 14
CDR3 DNA: TGTGCCAGCAGTCGGGACAGGGCTAACTATGGCTACACCTTC
CDR3 protein: CASSRDRANYGYTF

J gene: TRBJ1-5
clone size: NA
V gene: TRBV3-1/TRBV3-2
D gene: NA
CDR3 length: 10
CDR3 DNA: TGTGCCAGCATTGATCAGCCCCAGCATTTT
CDR3 protein: CASIDQPQHF

J gene: TRBJ2-7
clone size: NA
V gene: TRBV7-2
D gene: TRBD2
CDR3 length: 16
CDR3 DNA: TGTGCCAGCAGCTTAGAACTAGCGGGGGGACCCTACGAGCAGTACTTC
CDR3 protein: CASSLELAGGPYEQYF

J gene: TRBJ2-2
clone size: once
V gene: TRBV30
D gene: NA
CDR3 length: 13
CDR3 DNA: TGTGCCTGGAGTGCCCTTAGCGGCGGGGAGCTGTTTTTT
CDR3 protein: CAWSALSGGELFF

J gene: TRBJ2-2
clone size: few
V gene: TRBV3-1/TRBV3-2
D gene: TRBD1
CDR3 length: 18
CDR3 DNA: TGTGCCAGCAGCCCTCAAGGCGCGGGACAGGGGTTCACCGGGGAGCTGTTTTTT
CDR3 protein: CASSPQGAGQGFTGELFF

J gene: TRBJ1-6
clone size: NA
V gene: TRBV7-3
D gene: NA
CDR3 length: 11
CDR3 DNA: TGTGCCAGCAGCTTAAACTCACCCCTCCACTTT
CDR3 protein: CASSLNSPLHF

J gene: TRBJ1-3
clone size: NA
V gene: TRBV19
D gene: TRBD1
CDR3 length: 17
CDR3 DNA: TGTGCCAGTAGTATAGATATACAGGGGGCGTCAGGAAACACCATATATTTT
CDR3 protein: CASSIDIQGASGNTIYF

J gene: TRBJ1-3
clone size: NA
V gene: TRBV25-1
D gene: NA
CDR3 length: 15
CDR3 DNA: TGTGCCAGCAGTAGCCGGGGGTCCCATGGAAACACCATATATTTT
CDR3 protein: CASSSRGSHGNTIYF

J gene: TRBJ2-5
clone size: once
V gene: TRBV7-9
D gene: TRBD1
CDR3 length: 16
CDR3 DNA: TGTGCCAGCAGCTCGATCGACAGGGCGATTTCGGAGACCCAGTACTTC
CDR3 protein: CASSSIDRAISETQYF

J gene: TRBJ1-3
clone size: NA
V gene: TRBV21-1
D gene: NA
CDR3 length: 18
CDR3 DNA: TGTGCCAGGCTGCCTACCCGAGGGGTAGAGACCTCTGGAAACACCATATATTTT
CDR3 protein: CARLPTRGVETSGNTIYF

J gene: TRBJ1-4
clone size: NA
V gene: TRBV3-1/TRBV3-2
D gene: NA
CDR3 length: 15
CDR3 DNA: TGTGCCAGCAGCCAAGGAAGACAAATCCCCGAAAAACTGTTTTTT
CDR3 protein: CASSQGRQIPEKLFF

J gene: TRBJ2-5
clone size: NA
V gene: TRBV6-2/TRBV6-3
D gene: NA
CDR3 length: 12
CDR3 DNA: TGTGCCAGCAGCTGGACTGCGGAGACCCAGTACTTC
CDR3 protein: CASSWTAETQYF

J gene: TRBJ1-1
clone size: many
V gene: TRBV6-5
D gene: NA
CDR3 length: 14
CDR3 DNA: TGTGCCAGCAGTTACTCGCATTCAAGACAGCAAGCTTTCTTT
CDR3 protein: CASSYSHSRQQAFF

J gene: TRBJ2-7
clone size: NA
V gene: TRBV6-2/TRBV6-3
D gene: NA
CDR3 length: 14
CDR3 DNA: TGTGCCAGCAGCACGGACGTCTTTCTACCCGAGCAGTACTTC
CDR3 protein: CASSTDVFLPEQYF

J gene: TRBJ1-3
clone size: NA
V gene: TRBV19
D gene: TRBD1
CDR3 length: 15
CDR3 DNA: TGTGCCAGTAGCCGGGACAGGTCGATTGGAAACACCATATATTTT
CDR3 protein: CASSRDRSIGNTIYF

J gene: TRBJ1-1
clone size: once
V gene: TRBV6-5
D gene: TRBD1
CDR3 length: 13
CDR3 DNA: TGTGCCAGCAGAGGGACAGGGTACACTGAAGCTTTCTTT
CDR3 protein: CASRGTGYTEAFF

J gene: TRBJ2-7
clone size: NA
V gene: TRBV2
D gene: NA
CDR3 length: 15
CDR3 DNA: TGTGCCAGCAGTGCCCTGAGGGTAGTTGGGGACGAGCAGTACTTC
CDR3 protein: CASSALRVVGDEQYF

J gene: TRBJ1-2
clone size: NA
V gene: TRBV5-1
D gene: NA
CDR3 length: 14
CDR3 DNA: TGCGCCAGCAGCTTATCCTCTGGGGCCTATGGCTACACCTTC
CDR3 protein: CASSLSSGAYGYTF

J gene: TRBJ1-1
clone size: NA
V gene: TRBV7-8
D gene: NA
CDR3 length: 16
CDR3 DNA: TGTGCCAGCAGCTTAGTCAGGCAGGGGCCAAACACTGAAGCTTTCTTT
CDR3 protein: CASSLVRQGPNTEAFF

J gene: TRBJ2-5
clone size: NA
V gene: TRBV18
D gene: NA
CDR3 length: 13
CDR3 DNA: TGTGCCAGCTCACCCCCGGCGTGGGAGACCCAGTACTTC
CDR3 protein: CASSPPAWETQYF

J gene: TRBJ2-1
clone size: once
V gene: TRBV7-9
D gene: TRBD2
CDR3 length: 14
CDR3 DNA: TGTGCCAGCAGAAGGCTAGCGGGGGAGAATGAGCAGTTCTTC
CDR3 protein: CASRRLAGENEQFF

J gene: TRBJ1-1
clone size: NA
V gene: TRBV14
D gene: NA
CDR3 length: 13
CDR3 DNA: TGTGCCAGCAGCCAAGTATCGGAGGGAGAAGCTTTCTTT
CDR3 protein: CASSQVSEGEAFF